Each of the 14 T cell receptor beta chains below was sequenced from the same sample in a study of OX40 agonist ivuxolimab in advanced cancers. Produced via immunoSEQ multiplex PCR; TCRdb's table is partial and in-frame only. The sample shows approximately 43,000 clones, 80% to 90% of them seen only once. Sequenced material: CD4+ or CD8+ T cells sorted from blood, taken in a trial of the OX40 agonist ivuxolimab. These receptor sequences come from an adult with an advanced solid tumor such as melanoma, head and neck, liver or kidney cancer.

The V and J genes are TRBV19 and TRBJ2-3; maybe TRBD2 (6 bases). Looked up from germline, CDR1 is LNHDA and CDR2 is SQIVND (reference sequence). The CDR3 length is 14 residues. The germline V and J ends were trimmed by 7 bases and 2 bases, with 13 bases remaining between them. The CDR3 DNA follows: TGTGCCAGTACCCAGGGACTTACCACAGATACGCAGTATTTT. It codes for CASTQGLTTDTQYF.

This chain uses TRBV7-9 with TRBJ2-1; 8 bases are a match to TRBD2. Germline CDR1 is SEHNR and CDR2 is FQNEAQ (reference sequence). CDR3 length: 16 residues. V lost 5 bases, J lost 10 bases, and 16 bases stayed unmatched. DNA for the CDR3: TGTGCCAGCAGCCAAGATTCGGGGGGGCTCGGTCAGGAGCAGTTCTTC. Translation gives CASSQDSGGLGQEQFF.

The rearrangement links TRBV5-1 to TRBJ2-3, with D perhaps matching TRBD2 (5 bases). The ends were cut back, 4 bases at V and 0 bases at J, with 9 bases in the middle. The CDR3 is made up of 14 amino acids. CDR1 is SGHRS and CDR2 is YFSETQ in the germline V gene. CDR3 sequence: CASSRRGSTDTQYF. CDR3 DNA: TGCGCCAGCAGCCGCCGGGGAAGCACAGATACGCAGTATTTT.

V is TRBV19 and J is TRBJ1-6; the D is unclear. The CDR3 contains 12 residues. Trimming left V 6 bases short and J 10 bases short, with 10 bases between. Germline CDR1 LNHDA, CDR2 SQIVND (reference sequence). Here the CDR3 reads CASSESLSPLHF. The CDR3 DNA is TGTGCCAGTAGCGAGTCGCTCTCACCCCTCCACTTT.

The chain has TRBV19 and TRBJ1-1; possible D gene TRBD1, 5 bases. Per the germline V gene, CDR1 is LNHDA and CDR2 is SQIVND (reference sequence). V lost 5 bases to trimming and J lost 7 bases, with 20 bases between them. CDR3 length: 15 amino acids. The CDR3 nucleotides read TGTGCCAGTAGTCCACGACCCCCCGACAGCCATGAAGCTTTCTTT. This encodes CASSPRPPDSHEAFF. Full variable domain (outside the CDR3, taken from reference TRBV19 and TRBJ1-1): DGGITQSPKYLFRKEGQNVTLSCEQNLNHDAMYWYRQDPGQGLRLIYYSQIVNDFQKGDIAEGYSVSREKKESFPLTVTSAQKNPTAFYLCASSPRPPDSHEAFFGQGTRLTVV.

This sequence joins TRBV6-1 and TRBJ2-2; D gene uncertain. Germline CDR1 and CDR2: MNHNS and SASEGT. The ends were cut back, 2 bases at V and 0 bases at J, with 4 bases in the middle. The length of the CDR3 is 14 residues. CDR3 nucleotide sequence: TGTGCCAGCAGTGAAATATCGAACACCGGGGAGCTGTTTTTT. It codes for CASSEISNTGELFF.

The rearrangement links TRBV5-1 to TRBJ1-6, with 7 bases matching TRBD1. The CDR3 extends over 16 amino acids. Germline V gives CDR1 SGHRS, CDR2 YFSETQ. With V trimmed by 4 bases and J by 8 bases, 12 bases remained unmatched. The CDR3 spells CASSHRTGLGDSPLHF. DNA for the CDR3: TGCGCCAGCAGCCACCGGACAGGTCTAGGGGATTCACCCCTCCACTTT.

The V call is TRBV19, the J call TRBJ2-7; TRBD2 agrees at 7 bases. V shed 6 bases and J 5 bases; nucleotides not matched to a gene: 7. The CDR3 contains 13 residues. Germline assignment: CDR1 LNHDA and CDR2 SQIVND (reference sequence). The CDR3 DNA reads TGTGCCAGTAGGGCGGGGGTAGGTGACGAGCAGTACTTC. Its translation is CASRAGVGDEQYF. The whole variable domain, remainder taken from reference TRBV19 and TRBJ2-7, is DGGITQSPKYLFRKEGQNVTLSCEQNLNHDAMYWYRQDPGQGLRLIYYSQIVNDFQKGDIAEGYSVSREKKESFPLTVTSAQKNPTAFYLCASRAGVGDEQYFGPGTRLTVT.

The chain recombines TRBV10-1 with TRBJ2-7, with TRBD2 identical over 7 bases. The CDR3 has 16 amino acids. Germline CDR1 and CDR2: WNHNN and SYGVQD (reference sequence). V lost 7 bases, J lost 4 bases, and 16 bases stayed unmatched. The CDR3 here is CASKEERGRVDYEQYF. CDR3 DNA sequence: TGCGCCAGCAAGGAGGAGCGGGGCCGTGTTGATTACGAGCAGTACTTC.

The chain uses TRBV27 and TRBJ2-3, with 11 bases that match TRBD2. The trim removed 4 bases at V and 5 bases at J, leaving 14 bases unmatched. Looked up from germline, CDR1 is MNHEY and CDR2 is SMNVEV (reference sequence). This CDR3 has 18 residues. In nucleotides, the CDR3 is TGTGCCAGCAGTTATTACCGACTAGCGGGGCCCGACCAAGATACGCAGTATTTT. Protein product: CASSYYRLAGPDQDTQYF.

This chain joins TRBV19 and TRBJ1-5; TRBD1 might be the D (5 bases). The CDR3 sequence is 13 residues long. The V and J ends lost 4 bases and 3 bases respectively, with 7 bases between them. CDR1 and CDR2 from the germline V gene are LNHDA and SQIVND (reference sequence). The CDR3 nucleotides are TGTGCCAGTAGTAGGGGGGTCAATCAGCCCCAGCATTTT. This codes for CASSRGVNQPQHF.

The J gene is TRBJ2-7, the V gene TRBV10-3; D is tentatively TRBD1 or TRBD2 (5 bases each). The CDR3 sequence is 14 residues long. From germline, CDR1 is ENHRY and CDR2 SYGVKD. The V and J ends lost 2 bases and 6 bases respectively, with 14 bases between them. The CDR3 loop is CAISETRDGAEQYF. The CDR3 nucleotides are TGTGCCATCAGTGAGACCCGTGACGGGGCCGAGCAGTACTTC.

V and J are TRBV12-5 and TRBJ1-4; a possible D gene is TRBD1 (5 bases). This CDR3 spans 16 amino acids. CDR1 LGHNT and CDR2 FRNRAP come from the germline V gene. Deletions cut 0 bases from V and 0 bases from J, with 8 bases between. CDR3 coding DNA: TGTGCTAGTGGTTTGGTACGGGGCGCAACTAATGAAAAACTGTTTTTT. Translated, it gives CASGLVRGATNEKLFF.

The table lists this clone with a count of one. This chain joins TRBV6-5 and TRBJ2-5; D perhaps matches TRBD1 (5 bases). The CDR3 runs 12 residues. V shed 2 bases and J shed 5 bases, with 6 bases lying between them. Per the germline V gene, CDR1 is MNHEY and CDR2 is SVGAGI. In nucleotides, the CDR3 is TGTGCCAGCAGTTACGCAGGGGAGACCCAGTACTTC. Residues: CASSYAGETQYF.